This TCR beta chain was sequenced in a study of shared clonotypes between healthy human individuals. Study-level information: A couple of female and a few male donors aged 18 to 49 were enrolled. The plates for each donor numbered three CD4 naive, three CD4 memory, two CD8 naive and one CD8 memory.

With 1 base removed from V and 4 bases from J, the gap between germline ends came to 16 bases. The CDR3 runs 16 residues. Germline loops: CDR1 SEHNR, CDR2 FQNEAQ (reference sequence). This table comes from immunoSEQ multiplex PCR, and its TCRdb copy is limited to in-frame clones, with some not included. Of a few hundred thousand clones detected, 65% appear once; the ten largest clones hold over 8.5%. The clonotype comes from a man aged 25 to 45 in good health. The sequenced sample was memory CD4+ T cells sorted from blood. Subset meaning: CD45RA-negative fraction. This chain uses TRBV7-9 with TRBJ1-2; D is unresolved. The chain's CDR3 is CASSLGGTVSSYGYTF. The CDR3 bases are TGTGCCAGCAGCTTAGGGGGAACCGTATCTAGCTATGGCTACACCTTC.